The 5 T cell receptor beta chains below all came from one sample that was sequenced in a study of identical twins. TCRdb re-analysed the 5' RACE reads in MiXCR, keeping a single row per CDR3 protein. Of about 470,000 distinct CDR3 sequences listed, approximately 25% are singletons. These data were also reused for a study on T cells expressing NK-cell markers.

Sequencing was carried out using CD4+ T cells sorted from blood. Receptor source: a woman aged 18-29 years in good health.

The gene calls are TRBV7-9 and TRBJ2-7, with D unclear. This CDR3 has 12 amino acids. Germline V gene lookup returns CDR1 SEHNR and CDR2 FQNEAQ (reference sequence). With 3 bases removed from V and 2 bases from J, the gap between germline ends came to 5 bases. In DNA form, the CDR3 reads TGTGCCAGCAGCTTTTCTGCCTACGAGCAGTACTTC. It translates to CASSFSAYEQYF. Drawing the rest from reference TRBV7-9 and TRBJ2-7, the complete variable domain is DTGVSQNPRHKITKRGQNVTFRCDPISEHNRLYWYRQTLGQGPEFLTYFQNEAQLEKSRLLSDRFSAERPKGSFSTLEIQRTEQGDSAMYLCASSFSAYEQYFGPGTRLTVT.

Only a few counts were recorded for this clonotype. The chain is built from TRBV5-1 and TRBJ2-1, with TRBD2 matching over 8 bases. CDR1 SGHRS and CDR2 YFSETQ come from the germline V gene. V shed 0 bases, J shed 2 bases, and the junction held 4 bases outside the gene matches. The CDR3 has 16 residues. CDR3 nucleotides: TGCGCCAGCAGCTTGGGAGGAGCGGGGGCCTACAATGAGCAGTTCTTC. It codes for CASSLGGAGAYNEQFF.

This rearrangement joins TRBV20-1 to TRBJ2-1; possibly TRBD2 for D (6 bases). This CDR3 is 13 amino acids long. Germline V lookup: CDR1 DFQATT, CDR2 SNEGSKA (reference sequence). Deletions cut 6 bases from V and 9 bases from J, with 18 bases between. The chain's CDR3 is CSAPSTSLIEQFF. CDR3 sequence (DNA): TGCAGTGCCCCGTCGACTAGTCTGATTGAGCAGTTCTTC.

CDR3 sequence (DNA): TGCGCCAGCAGCTTGTGGGACAGGGGTCGCTCGCCCCAGCATTTT. This gives the protein CASSLWDRGRSPQHF. The chain couples TRBV5-1 to TRBJ1-5; TRBD1 matches 10 bases. CDR3 length equals 15 residues. V was pared by 1 base and J by 9 bases, with 7 bases of the junction left unmatched. Germline V lookup: CDR1 SGHRS, CDR2 YFSETQ.

The V call is TRBV20-1, the J call TRBJ2-7; 12 bases are shared with TRBD2. CDR3 length: 13 amino acids. Looked up from germline, CDR1 is DFQATT and CDR2 is SNEGSKA (reference sequence). The junction had 4 bases not matched to a gene; V was cut back by 5 bases and J by 5 bases. The CDR3 nucleotides read TGCAGTGCTCCTCTAGCGGGAGGGGACGAGCAGTACTTC. Translating gives CSAPLAGGDEQYF.